The clone carrying this TCR beta chain was counted ten times or more. The data are from a study of T-cell reconstitution after alpha-beta-depleted transplantation in children. Using unique molecular identifiers, the investigators prepared the TCRbeta library. One entry per CDR3 protein results from TCRdb running MiXCR on the PCR reads. The table has roughly 280,000 distinct CDR3 sequences, approximately 10% seen once. Germline V gene sequence: CDR1 SGHDT, CDR2 YYEEEE. The CDR3 is 14 amino acids. V shed 4 bases, J shed 3 bases, and the junction held 5 bases outside the gene matches. The sequences come from peripheral blood, collected 180 days after TCRalphabeta/CD19-depleted stem cell transplant. The J gene is TRBJ2-7, the V gene TRBV5-6; TRBD1 matches 9 bases. The clonotype originates from a male patient between 2 and 15 years old who had a stem cell transplant for chronic granulomatous disease, so the T cells may come from the graft donor. DNA for the CDR3: TGTGCCAGCAGCCTTTTGACAGGGGGCTACGAGCAGTACTTC. Encoded protein: CASSLLTGGYEQYF.